This section outlines one T cell receptor beta chain sequence together with its context. These data belong to a study of cytomegalovirus exposure and HLA in healthy donors. In the PCR, 60 Vbeta and 13 Jbeta primers were used. TCRdb keeps only in-frame clones here, not all; method: immunoSEQ multiplex PCR. The sample carries under 200,000 clones, 80% to 85% recorded once. V was clipped by 2 bases and J by 7 bases; unmatched bases: 3. The CDR3 extends over 15 amino acids. Per the germline V gene, CDR1 is SGDLS and CDR2 is YYNGEE. The sample taken for sequencing was PBMCs. The TCR was taken from a woman between 18 and 30 years old in good health and CMV-seronegative. The chain employs TRBV9 and TRBJ2-1; TRBD2 matches 13 bases. The CDR3 sequence is CASSVTSGRTNEQFF. For the CDR3, the DNA is TGTGCCAGCAGCGTGACTAGCGGGAGGACGAATGAGCAGTTCTTC.